The following is a T cell receptor beta chain sequence with its context. This sample stems from a study of blood T cell repertoires in COVID-19. TCRdb's copy holds only in-frame clones and misses some; the assay was immunoSEQ multiplex PCR. Seen here are approximately 170,000 clones, more than 65% observed once, and the top ten hold more than 9%. V lost 7 bases to trimming and J lost 7 bases, with 35 bases between them. From germline, CDR1 is LNHDA and CDR2 SQIVND (reference sequence). The CDR3 is made up of 20 amino acids. The TCR was taken from an elderly woman with active or convalescent COVID-19. Sequences were obtained from peripheral blood. This chain links TRBV19 with TRBJ2-1; D may match TRBD1 or TRBD2 (9 bases each). CDR3 DNA: TGTGCCAGTACCCCAGGGACAGGGTCGAGTAGCGGGAGTCCCAGGAATGAGCAGTTCTTC. Translating it yields CASTPGTGSSSGSPRNEQFF.